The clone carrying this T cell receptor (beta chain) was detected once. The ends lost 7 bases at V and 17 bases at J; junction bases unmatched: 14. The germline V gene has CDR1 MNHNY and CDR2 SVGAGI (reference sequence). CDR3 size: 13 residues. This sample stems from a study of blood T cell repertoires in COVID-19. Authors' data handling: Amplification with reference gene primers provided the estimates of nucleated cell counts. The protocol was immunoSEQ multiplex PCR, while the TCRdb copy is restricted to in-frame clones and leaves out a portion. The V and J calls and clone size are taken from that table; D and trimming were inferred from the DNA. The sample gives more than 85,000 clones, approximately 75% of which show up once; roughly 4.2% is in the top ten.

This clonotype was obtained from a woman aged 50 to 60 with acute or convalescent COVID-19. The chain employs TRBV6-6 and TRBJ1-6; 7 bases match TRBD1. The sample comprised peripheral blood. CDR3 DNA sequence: TGTGCCAGCACTCCCGGAGGGCTCGACAGGGTCCACTTT. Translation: CASTPGGLDRVHF.